This is a list of T cell receptor beta chains from one sample in a study of low-dose radiotherapy and immunotherapy resistance in tumors. TCRdb passed the reads through MiXCR, listing each CDR3 protein once. This table holds 65,000 to 90,000 distinct CDR3 sequences, 15% to 20% found once. The sequencing used PBMCs, collected before treatment. These receptors were taken from a male donor with prostate cancer. Both conserved end residues are trimmed from each CDR3. The order of the fields is clone size, V gene, D gene, CDR3 protein. D genes are given only for firm matches. The size entry is marked missing in some rows and otherwise reads once, few, many or a size class.

>many|TRBV5-1|NA
ASSTGTITRELGYT
>many|TRBV2|NA
ASSTQTGATNEKLF
>NA|TRBV20-1|TRBD1
SARDPGTGMGQPQH
>many|TRBV11-2|NA
ASSFNPGMNTEAF
>many|TRBV24-1|TRBD1
ATSDPGQGIPHTGELF
>many|TRBV6-6|NA
ASSYGAGSTDTQY
>many|TRBV4-2|TRBD2
ASSQDWGGGYEQY
>many|TRBV19|TRBD1
ASGGQVANYYGYT
>medium-sized|TRBV28|NA
ASTSARLGGSGELF
>many|TRBV28|TRBD2
ASSLSGGRQETQY
>many|TRBV14|NA
ASSQGLGGYT
>many|TRBV6-6|TRBD2
ASSYILAGGTDTQY
>many|TRBV4-1|NA
ASKDRFLTSTDTQY
>few|TRBV27|TRBD1
ASRRDRITEKYSPLH
>many|TRBV20-1|NA
SASKGRQPQH
>many|TRBV5-1|TRBD2
ASSGGGLAILGEQY
>many|TRBV19|TRBD1
ASSSPGQGMNTEAF
>many|TRBV12-3/TRBV12-4|NA
ASTTRQYTEAF
>many|TRBV20-1|NA
SATLSIYGDTQY
>many|TRBV20-1|TRBD1
SARVDRERNQETQY
>NA|TRBV6-1|NA
ASSYKTAGTEAF
>many|TRBV29-1|NA
SVAGTPYNEQF
>many|TRBV19|NA
ASSIDSRGNTDTQY
>many|TRBV15|NA
ATSRVVANTGELF
>many|TRBV28|NA
ASSAHTPQLRSSYNEQF
>many|TRBV5-1|NA
ASSFLQSNTGELF
>many|TRBV12-3/TRBV12-4|NA
ASSMGQLSSYNEQF
>many|TRBV2|TRBD1
ASNLQGGKNIQY
>NA|TRBV12-3/TRBV12-4|NA
ASSKVSGGSGYT
>many|TRBV13|NA
ASRDTGPGRNSPLH
>many|TRBV7-9|TRBD2
ASSLRGGRYYEQY
>many|TRBV10-3|NA
AISLGEDTEAF
>many|TRBV10-3|NA
ATTLGGADTQY
>many|TRBV4-2|NA
ASSQVGGYYEQY
>many|TRBV9|NA
ASSVGGPANTGELF
>NA|TRBV12-3/TRBV12-4|NA
ASSLGSRTDTQY
>NA|TRBV28|TRBD2
ASSQAGGPYEQY
>NA|TRBV27|TRBD1
ASCQQGLGEQF
>few|TRBV7-3|NA
ASSLDWGNEQF
>many|TRBV7-9|NA
ASSLAVYNEQF
>many|TRBV7-2|NA
ASSPRQETQY
>many|TRBV5-1|NA
ASSWDTDTQY
>many|TRBV4-2|TRBD1
ASSQRRTGTGGNNEQF
>many|TRBV20-1|NA
SARDRSPYEQY
>many|TRBV7-9|TRBD1
ASSPRPDRGLAEAF
>many|TRBV28|TRBD2
ASRSSGRAIGELF
>many|TRBV28|NA
ASRPPRGWYSADTQY
>many|TRBV7-7|TRBD2
ASSSASGAMADTQY
>few|TRBV27|TRBD2
ASSPSGGGEQY
>many|TRBV19|TRBD2
ASSALAERGELF
>few|TRBV21-1|NA
ASSKVLLFHSGTGKNIQY
>medium-sized|TRBV5-6|NA
ASNWRAAHNEQF
>many|TRBV14|NA
ASSQYSHGASSGANVLT